The rows below give T cell receptor beta chains drawn from one sample of a study of memory CD4+ T cells and cytomegalovirus serostatus. Data came from immunoSEQ multiplex PCR; TCRdb stores just in-frame clones and leaves some out. The sample shows 70,000 to 90,000 clones, about 78% of them seen only once. Sequencing was carried out using memory CD4+ T cells from blood. Receptor source: an adult in good health and CMV-seropositive. Both conserved end residues are part of each CDR3. D genes are given only for firm matches. Rows may omit the clone size; those that give it use once, few, many or a size class.

D gene: -
V gene: TRBV9
clone size: -
J gene: TRBJ2-3
CDR3 DNA: TGTGCCAGCAGCGCCCGTTATTCTGGTCTAGGTGGAGATACGCAGTATTTT
CDR3 protein: CASSARYSGLGGDTQYF

D gene: -
V gene: TRBV21-1
clone size: medium-sized
J gene: TRBJ1-2
CDR3 DNA: TGTGCCAGCAGTATGACAGTCGCTGGCTACACCTTC
CDR3 protein: CASSMTVAGYTF

D gene: -
V gene: TRBV30
clone size: -
J gene: TRBJ1-2
CDR3 DNA: TGTGCCTGGAGTTCAGGGAGTGGTGGCTACACCTTC
CDR3 protein: CAWSSGSGGYTF

D gene: TRBD1
V gene: TRBV28
clone size: -
J gene: TRBJ1-5
CDR3 DNA: TGTGCCAGCAGCCGGCTGACAGGGGAAAGGAGCAATCAGCCCCAGCATTTT
CDR3 protein: CASSRLTGERSNQPQHF

D gene: TRBD2
V gene: TRBV30
clone size: -
J gene: TRBJ2-2
CDR3 DNA: TGTGCCTGGAGTTACGGGGGGGCCGGCACCGGGGAGCTGTTTTTT
CDR3 protein: CAWSYGGAGTGELFF

D gene: -
V gene: TRBV2
clone size: -
J gene: TRBJ2-7
CDR3 DNA: TGTGCCAGCGGGGGGGCCTCCTACGAGCAGTACTTC
CDR3 protein: CASGGASYEQYF

D gene: -
V gene: TRBV2
clone size: -
J gene: TRBJ2-3
CDR3 DNA: TGTGCCAGCAGTGACGAGGGTGATACGCAGTATTTT
CDR3 protein: CASSDEGDTQYF

D gene: TRBD1
V gene: TRBV19
clone size: -
J gene: TRBJ1-5
CDR3 DNA: TGTGCCAGTAGTATGCCGATTCCCGGGACAGGGGGCTGGCCCCAGCATTTT
CDR3 protein: CASSMPIPGTGGWPQHF

D gene: -
V gene: TRBV5-1
clone size: -
J gene: TRBJ2-2
CDR3 DNA: TGCGCCAGCAGCTTGCCCAGCGCGAACACCGGGGAGCTGTTTTTT
CDR3 protein: CASSLPSANTGELFF

D gene: -
V gene: TRBV7-2
clone size: -
J gene: TRBJ2-2
CDR3 DNA: TGTGCCAGCAGCCCCCGACTCGCTACCGGGGAGCTGTTTTTT
CDR3 protein: CASSPRLATGELFF

D gene: -
V gene: TRBV7-6
clone size: -
J gene: TRBJ1-1
CDR3 DNA: TGTGCCAGCAGCTTAGCCCTACCCGGTAGGACCTCGAACACTGAAGCTTTCTTT
CDR3 protein: CASSLALPGRTSNTEAFF

D gene: -
V gene: TRBV9
clone size: -
J gene: TRBJ2-2
CDR3 DNA: TGTGCCAGCAGCGTAGGAGTCGGCGCGAACACCGGGGAGCTGTTTTTT
CDR3 protein: CASSVGVGANTGELFF

D gene: TRBD2
V gene: TRBV7-6
clone size: -
J gene: TRBJ2-5
CDR3 DNA: TGTGCCAGCAGGACTAGCGGACAAGAGACCCAGTACTTC
CDR3 protein: CASRTSGQETQYF

D gene: -
V gene: TRBV25-1
clone size: few
J gene: TRBJ1-1
CDR3 DNA: TGTGCCAGCAGTGACCAGGGCACTGAAGCTTTCTTT
CDR3 protein: CASSDQGTEAFF

D gene: -
V gene: TRBV5-1
clone size: -
J gene: TRBJ1-1
CDR3 DNA: TGCGCCAGCAGCGAACAGAACACTGAAGCTTTCTTT
CDR3 protein: CASSEQNTEAFF

D gene: -
V gene: TRBV10-3
clone size: once
J gene: TRBJ1-4
CDR3 DNA: TGTGCCATCAGTCCGTCGGGGGGTCTAAATGAAAAACTGTTTTTT
CDR3 protein: CAISPSGGLNEKLFF

D gene: -
V gene: TRBV6-6
clone size: -
J gene: TRBJ2-6
CDR3 DNA: TGTGCCAGCAGCCCCGGAGGGGGCTCTGGGGCCAACGTCCTGACTTTC
CDR3 protein: CASSPGGGSGANVLTF

D gene: -
V gene: TRBV19
clone size: -
J gene: TRBJ1-6
CDR3 DNA: TGTGCCAGTAGCCCTCGGGGACCCAATAATTCACCCCTCCACTTT
CDR3 protein: CASSPRGPNNSPLHF

D gene: -
V gene: TRBV7-8
clone size: -
J gene: TRBJ2-6
CDR3 DNA: TGTGCCAGCAGCTTACGGCGTGGACCCTGGAAGGGGGCCAACGTCCTGACTTTC
CDR3 protein: CASSLRRGPWKGANVLTF

D gene: -
V gene: TRBV5-8
clone size: -
J gene: TRBJ1-1
CDR3 DNA: TGTGCCAGCAGCTTCCGGGGGGCGTACACTGAAGCTTTCTTT
CDR3 protein: CASSFRGAYTEAFF